Only a few counts were recorded for the clone carrying this T cell receptor (beta chain). Its matching antigen is unknown. The sample originates from a study of T cells after yellow fever vaccination. The study's findings and limits: The secondary response showed a weaker magnitude and a faster peak, day 5 versus 15. Shared CD4/CD8 clonotypes were a small share, likely from convergent recombination.

Trimming shortened V by 7 bases and J by 3 bases, and 10 bases separated the two germline ends. Germline CDR1 MNHEY, CDR2 SVGAGI. CDR3 size: 13 residues. The study made its TCR cDNA through 5'RACE template switching. That step introduced a universal primer site along with UMIs. In TCRdb, the 5' RACE reads were re-called with MiXCR into one record per CDR3 protein. The data show 150,000 to 200,000 distinct CDR3 sequences, around 10% seen once. Source: CD8+ T cells sorted from PBMCs, taken 15 days after the yellow fever booster vaccination. This chain joins TRBV6-5 and TRBJ1-5; D uncertain. This TCR came from a man between 18 and 35 years old who received the YFV17D yellow fever vaccine. CDR3 region: CASTPGFNQPQHF. The CDR3 DNA is TGTGCCAGCACTCCGGGGTTCAATCAGCCCCAGCATTTT.